This entry describes one T cell receptor beta chain. Germline V gene lookup returns CDR1 DFQATT and CDR2 SNEGSKA (reference sequence). This CDR3 region has 14 residues. With 5 bases clipped from V and 4 bases from J, the junction kept 7 bases outside the gene matches. This sample was included in a study of response to subunit inactivated influenza vaccine. A single record per CDR3 protein comes from TCRdb applying MiXCR to the RT-PCR reads. The sample lists about 570,000 distinct CDR3 sequences, around 11% occurring once. The chain combines TRBV20-1 with TRBJ1-2, with 10 bases fitting TRBD1. This sequence originates from a man aged 45-65 years who received an inactivated influenza vaccine. The source material was PBMCs from blood, sampled on the day of vaccination. CDR3 region: CSASPRTGGYGYTF. The DNA for the CDR3 is TGCAGTGCTTCACCGAGGACAGGGGGCTATGGCTACACCTTC.